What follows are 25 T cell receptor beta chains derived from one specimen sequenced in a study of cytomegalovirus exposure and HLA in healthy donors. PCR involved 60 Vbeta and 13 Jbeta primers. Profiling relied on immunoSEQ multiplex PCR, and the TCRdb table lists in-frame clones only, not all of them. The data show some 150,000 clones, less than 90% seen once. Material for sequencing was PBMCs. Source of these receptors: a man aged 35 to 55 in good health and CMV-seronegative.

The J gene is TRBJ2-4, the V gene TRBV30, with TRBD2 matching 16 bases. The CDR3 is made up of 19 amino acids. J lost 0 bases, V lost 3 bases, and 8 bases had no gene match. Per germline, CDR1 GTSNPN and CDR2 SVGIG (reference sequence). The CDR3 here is CAWSDGTSGRARAKNIQYF. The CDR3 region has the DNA TGTGCCTGGAGCGACGGGACTAGCGGGAGGGCCAGAGCCAAAAACATTCAGTACTTC. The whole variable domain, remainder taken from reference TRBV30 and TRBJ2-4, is SQTIHQWPATLVQPVGSPLSLECTVEGTSNPNLYWYRQAAGRGLQLLFYSVGIGQISSEVPQNLSASRPQDRQFILSSKKLLLSDSGFYLCAWSDGTSGRARAKNIQYFGAGTRLSVL.

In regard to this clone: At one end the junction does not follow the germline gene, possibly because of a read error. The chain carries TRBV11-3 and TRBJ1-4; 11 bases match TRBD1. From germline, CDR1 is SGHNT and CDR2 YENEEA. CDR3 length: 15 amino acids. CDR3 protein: CASSLGQGANEKLFF. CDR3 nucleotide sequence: TGTGCCAGCAGCCTTGGACAGGGGGCTAATGAAAAACTATTTTTT. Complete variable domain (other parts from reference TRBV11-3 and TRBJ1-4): EAGVVQSPRYKIIEKKQPVAFWCNPISGHNTLYWYLQNLGQGPELLIRYENEEAVDDSQLPKDRFSAERLKGVDSTLKIQPAELGDSAVYLCASSLGQGANEKLFFGSGTQLSVL.

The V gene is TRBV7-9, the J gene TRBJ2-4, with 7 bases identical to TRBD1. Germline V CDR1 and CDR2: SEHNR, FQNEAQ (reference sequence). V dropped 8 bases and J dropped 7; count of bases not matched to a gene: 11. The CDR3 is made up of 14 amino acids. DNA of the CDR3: TGTGCCAGCGCGGTTGGCAGGGGGTGGAACATTCAGTACTTC. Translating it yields CASAVGRGWNIQYF.

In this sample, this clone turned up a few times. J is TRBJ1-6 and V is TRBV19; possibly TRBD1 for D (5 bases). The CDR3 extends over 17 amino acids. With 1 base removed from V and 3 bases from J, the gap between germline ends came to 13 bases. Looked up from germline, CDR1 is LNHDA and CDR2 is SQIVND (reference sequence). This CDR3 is CASSIVLPGLYNSPLHF. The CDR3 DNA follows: TGTGCCAGTAGTATAGTCCTCCCAGGGCTCTATAATTCACCCCTCCACTTT.

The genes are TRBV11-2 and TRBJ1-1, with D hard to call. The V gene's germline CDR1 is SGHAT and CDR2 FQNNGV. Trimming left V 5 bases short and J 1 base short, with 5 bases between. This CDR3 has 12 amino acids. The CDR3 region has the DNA TGTGCCAGCAGCGTTCAGAACACTGAAGCTTTCTTT. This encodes CASSVQNTEAFF. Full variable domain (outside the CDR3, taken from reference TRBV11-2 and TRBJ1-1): EAGVAQSPRYKIIEKRQSVAFWCNPISGHATLYWYQQILGQGPKLLIQFQNNGVVDDSQLPKDRFSAERLKGVDSTLKIQPAKLEDSAVYLCASSVQNTEAFFGQGTRLTVV.

The CDR3, as DNA: TGCGCCAGCAGCCAAGATCCCGACAGACTCTCTGGAAACACCATATATTTT. Encoded protein: CASSQDPDRLSGNTIYF. The chain joins TRBV4-3 to TRBJ1-3; a possible D gene is TRBD1 (5 bases). V lost 0 bases and J lost 0, with 12 bases in between. CDR1 is LGHNA and CDR2 is YSLEER in the germline V gene. The CDR3 contains 17 residues.

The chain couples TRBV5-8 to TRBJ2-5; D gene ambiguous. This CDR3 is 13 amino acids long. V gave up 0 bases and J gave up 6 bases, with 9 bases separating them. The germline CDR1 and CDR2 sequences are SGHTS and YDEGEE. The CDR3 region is CASSLDGLQTQYF. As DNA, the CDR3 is TGTGCCAGCAGCTTGGACGGTCTGCAGACCCAGTACTTC.

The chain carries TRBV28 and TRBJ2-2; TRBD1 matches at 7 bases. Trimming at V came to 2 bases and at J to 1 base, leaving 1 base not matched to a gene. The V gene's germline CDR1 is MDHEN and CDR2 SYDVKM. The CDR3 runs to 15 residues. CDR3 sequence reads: CASSLTGVNTGELFF. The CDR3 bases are TGTGCCAGCAGTTTAACAGGGGTGAACACCGGGGAGCTGTTTTTT.

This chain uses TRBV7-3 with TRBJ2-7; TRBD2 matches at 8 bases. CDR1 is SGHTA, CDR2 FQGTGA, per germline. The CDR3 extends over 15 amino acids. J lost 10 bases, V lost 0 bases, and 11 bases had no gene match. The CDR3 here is CASSLTSGGELEQYF. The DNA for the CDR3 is TGTGCCAGCAGCTTAACCTCCGGGGGGGAATTGGAACAGTACTTC.

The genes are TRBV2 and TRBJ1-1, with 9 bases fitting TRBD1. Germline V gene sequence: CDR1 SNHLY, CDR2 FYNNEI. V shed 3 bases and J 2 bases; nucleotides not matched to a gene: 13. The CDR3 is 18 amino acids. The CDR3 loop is CASSDRMTGGFRNTEAFF. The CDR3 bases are TGTGCCAGCAGTGACCGGATGACAGGGGGTTTTAGAAACACTGAAGCTTTCTTT.

The CDR3 region is CASSQLDGEGLNSPLHF. The CDR3 bases are TGCGCCAGCAGCCAACTAGACGGAGAAGGTTTAAATTCACCCCTCCACTTT. This rearrangement joins TRBV4-3 to TRBJ1-6; D is unresolved. Germline CDR1 and CDR2: LGHNA and YSLEER. This CDR3 region has 17 residues. Trimming took off 2 bases at V and 7 bases at J, with 18 bases between the two ends.

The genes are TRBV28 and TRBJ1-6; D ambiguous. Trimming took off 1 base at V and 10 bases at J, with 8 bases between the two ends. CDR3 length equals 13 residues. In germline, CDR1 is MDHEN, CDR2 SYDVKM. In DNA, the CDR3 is TGTGCCAGCAGTTTATTGCGCGGCTCACCCCTCCACTTT. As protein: CASSLLRGSPLHF.

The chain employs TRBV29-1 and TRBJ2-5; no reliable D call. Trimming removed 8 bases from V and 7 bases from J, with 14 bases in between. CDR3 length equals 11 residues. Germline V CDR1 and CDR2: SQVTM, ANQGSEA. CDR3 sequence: CSPDRLGTQYF. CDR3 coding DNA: TGCAGCCCCGACCGACTGGGGACCCAGTACTTC.

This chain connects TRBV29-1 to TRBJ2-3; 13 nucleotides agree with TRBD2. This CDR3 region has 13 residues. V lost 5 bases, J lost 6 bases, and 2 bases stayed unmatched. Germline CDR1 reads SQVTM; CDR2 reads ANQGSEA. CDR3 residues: CSVRTSGGDTQYF. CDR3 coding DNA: TGCAGCGTTCGGACTAGCGGGGGTGATACGCAGTATTTT.

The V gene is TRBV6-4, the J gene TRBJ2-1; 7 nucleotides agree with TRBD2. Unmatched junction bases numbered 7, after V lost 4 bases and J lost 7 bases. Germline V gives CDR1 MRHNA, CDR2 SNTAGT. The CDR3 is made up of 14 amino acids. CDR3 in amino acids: CASSGAGGSNEQFF. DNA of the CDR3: TGTGCCAGCAGTGGGGCTGGCGGGAGTAATGAGCAGTTCTTC.

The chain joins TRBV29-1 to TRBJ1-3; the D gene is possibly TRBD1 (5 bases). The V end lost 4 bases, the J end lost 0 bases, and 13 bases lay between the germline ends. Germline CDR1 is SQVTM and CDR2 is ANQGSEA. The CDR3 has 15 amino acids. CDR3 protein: CSVGGETSSGNTIYF. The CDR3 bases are TGCAGCGTTGGGGGGGAAACGAGCTCTGGAAACACCATATATTTT.

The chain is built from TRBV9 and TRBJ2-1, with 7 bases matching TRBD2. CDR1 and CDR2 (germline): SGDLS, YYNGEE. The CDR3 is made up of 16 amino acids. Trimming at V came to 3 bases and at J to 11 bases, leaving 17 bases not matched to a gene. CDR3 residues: CASSAGGGRALEKQFF. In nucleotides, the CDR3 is TGTGCCAGCAGCGCGGGGGGAGGGAGGGCCCTCGAGAAGCAGTTCTTC.

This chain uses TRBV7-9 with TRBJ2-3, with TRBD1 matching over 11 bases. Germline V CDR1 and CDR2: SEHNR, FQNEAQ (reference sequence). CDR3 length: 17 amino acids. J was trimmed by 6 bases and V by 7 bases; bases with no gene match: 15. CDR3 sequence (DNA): TGTGCCAGCACCATAATTCTCGGGGACAGGGGGATGGATACGCAGTATTTT. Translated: CASTIILGDRGMDTQYF.

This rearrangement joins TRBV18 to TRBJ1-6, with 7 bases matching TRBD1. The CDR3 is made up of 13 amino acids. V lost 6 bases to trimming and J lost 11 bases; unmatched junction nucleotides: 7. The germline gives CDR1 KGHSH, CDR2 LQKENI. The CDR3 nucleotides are TGTGCCAGCTCCCAGGACAGGAATCCACCCCTCCACTTT. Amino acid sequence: CASSQDRNPPLHF.

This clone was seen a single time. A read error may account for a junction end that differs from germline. CDR3 bases: TGCGCCAGCAGCCAAGATGGGCTTGGGACAGCATACGGGCAGTACTTC. This sequence encodes CASSQDGLGTAYGQYF. This sequence joins TRBV4-1 and TRBJ2-7; 7 bases match TRBD1. The CDR3 sequence is 16 residues long. The V gene's germline CDR1 is MGHRA and CDR2 YSYEKL.

Here the CDR3 reads CASSDRERTYEQYF. CDR3 bases: TGTGCCAGCAGCGACAGGGAGCGGACCTACGAGCAGTACTTC. The chain employs TRBV5-4 and TRBJ2-7, with 7 bases that match TRBD1. The CDR3 is made up of 14 amino acids. Trimming removed 4 bases from V and 2 bases from J; junction bases left unmatched: 6. Germline loops: CDR1 SGHNT, CDR2 YYREEE (reference sequence).

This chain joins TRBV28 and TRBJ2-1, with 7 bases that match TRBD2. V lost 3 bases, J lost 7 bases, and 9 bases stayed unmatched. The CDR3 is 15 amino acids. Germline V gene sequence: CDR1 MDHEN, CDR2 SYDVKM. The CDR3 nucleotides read TGTGCCAGCAGTTTGGGCGGGAGAATTCGAAATGAGCAGTTCTTC. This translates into CASSLGGRIRNEQFF. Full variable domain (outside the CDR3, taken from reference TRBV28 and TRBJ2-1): DVKVTQSSRYLVKRTGEKVFLECVQDMDHENMFWYRQDPGLGLRLIYFSYDVKMKEKGDIPEGYSVSREKKERFSLILESASTNQTSMYLCASSLGGRIRNEQFFGPGTRLTVL.

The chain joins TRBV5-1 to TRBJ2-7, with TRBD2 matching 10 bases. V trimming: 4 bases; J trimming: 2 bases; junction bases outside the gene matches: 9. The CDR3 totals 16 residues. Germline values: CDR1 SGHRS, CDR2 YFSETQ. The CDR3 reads CASSNVAGGSPYEQYF. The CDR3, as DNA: TGCGCCAGCAGCAACGTAGCGGGGGGCAGTCCCTACGAGCAGTACTTC.

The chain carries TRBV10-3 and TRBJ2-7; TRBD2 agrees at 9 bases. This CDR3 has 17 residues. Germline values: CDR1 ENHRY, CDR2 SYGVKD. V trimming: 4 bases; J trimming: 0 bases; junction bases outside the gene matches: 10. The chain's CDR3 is CAISAQASGVSSYEQYF. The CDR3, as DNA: TGTGCCATCAGTGCCCAGGCTAGCGGGGTAAGCTCCTACGAGCAGTACTTC.

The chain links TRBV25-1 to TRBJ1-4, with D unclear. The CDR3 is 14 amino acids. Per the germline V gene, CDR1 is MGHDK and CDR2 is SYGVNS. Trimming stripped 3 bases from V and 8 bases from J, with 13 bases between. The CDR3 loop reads CASSESAGREKLFF. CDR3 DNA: TGTGCCAGCAGTGAGTCCGCTGGGAGAGAAAAACTGTTTTTT.